This is a list of T cell receptor beta chains from one sample in a study of tumor-infiltrating lymphocytes in primary liver carcinoma. TCRdb re-analysed the multiplex PCR reads in MiXCR, keeping a single row per CDR3 protein. The table lists about 300,000 distinct CDR3 sequences, approximately 65% of them singletons. Sequenced sample: peripheral blood. These receptors all stem from a man between 35 and 55 years old with primary liver carcinoma and hepatitis B virus infection. CDR3s include the opening cysteine and the closing phenylalanine or tryptophan. D genes are given only for firm matches. Rows may omit the clone size; those that give it use once, few, many or a size class.

TRBV20-1	TRBJ2-7	.	TRBD2	CSARASGRAANEQYF	TGCAGTGCTCGGGCTAGCGGGAGGGCCGCCAACGAGCAGTACTTC
TRBV20-1	TRBJ2-2	.	.	CSARDEWQAMTGELFF	TGCAGTGCTAGAGATGAGTGGCAGGCCATGACCGGGGAGCTGTTTTTT
TRBV4-3	TRBJ2-1	.	.	CASSQTGGGHNEQFF	TGCGCCAGCAGCCAAACAGGGGGGGGTCACAATGAGCAGTTCTTC
TRBV11-3	TRBJ2-2	.	.	CANSSAETGELFF	TGTGCCAACAGCTCAGCCGAAACCGGGGAGCTGTTTTTT
TRBV30	TRBJ2-7	few	.	CAWSSGPYEQYF	TGTGCCTGGAGTTCGGGTCCCTACGAGCAGTACTTC
TRBV6-5	TRBJ1-1	.	.	CASIQNTEAFF	TGTGCCAGCATTCAAAACACTGAAGCTTTCTTT
TRBV5-4	TRBJ2-1	.	TRBD2	CASSLRLAGGAWEQFF	TGTGCCAGCAGCTTAAGGCTAGCGGGAGGGGCGTGGGAGCAGTTCTTC
TRBV7-9	TRBJ1-3	.	TRBD1	CASSLSQGGGNTIYF	TGTGCCAGCAGCTTATCACAGGGGGGTGGAAACACCATATATTTT
TRBV10-2	TRBJ2-1	.	.	CASSDMRQSYNEQFF	TGCGCCAGCAGTGATATGCGGCAATCCTACAATGAGCAGTTCTTC
TRBV30	TRBJ2-1	few	TRBD2	CAWADLAGGAYNEQFF	TGTGCCTGGGCCGACTTAGCGGGAGGGGCCTACAATGAGCAGTTCTTC
TRBV12-3/TRBV12-4	TRBJ1-5	.	.	CASSISSGVDQPQHF	TGTGCCAGCAGTATTTCATCAGGGGTGGATCAGCCCCAGCATTTT
TRBV11-1	TRBJ2-6	once	.	CASSSVRDHSGVNVLTF	TGTGCCAGCAGCTCTGTCAGGGACCATTCTGGGGTCAACGTCCTGACTTTC
TRBV6-2/TRBV6-3	TRBJ2-4	.	.	CASRWGWRKNIQYF	TGTGCCAGTCGGTGGGGCTGGAGGAAAAACATTCAGTACTTC
TRBV10-3	TRBJ2-5	.	TRBD1	CAISEDQGDPETQYF	TGTGCCATCAGTGAGGATCAGGGGGACCCAGAGACCCAGTATTTC
TRBV11-2	TRBJ2-2	.	.	CASSLVTKGYTGELFF	TGTGCTAGCAGCTTAGTTACCAAGGGGTACACCGGGGAGCTGTTTTTT
TRBV13	TRBJ1-1	.	.	CASSLAGGITEAFF	TGTGCCAGTAGCTTAGCGGGTGGCATCACTGAAGCTTTCTTT
TRBV6-2/TRBV6-3	TRBJ2-3	many	TRBD2	CASSYSGRETDTQYF	TGTGCCAGCAGTTATAGCGGGAGGGAAACAGATACGCAGTATTTT
TRBV11-1	TRBJ1-6	.	.	CASSSQGPGNSPLHF	TGCGCCAGCAGCTCTCAGGGACCCGGGAATTCACCCCTCCACTTT
TRBV2	TRBJ1-6	.	.	CASSEERPSNSPLHF	TGTGCCAGCAGTGAAGAGAGACCGTCTAATTCACCCCTCCACTTT
TRBV6-5	TRBJ2-7	many	TRBD1	CASSATGSSYEQYF	TGTGCCAGCAGTGCGACAGGGAGCTCCTACGAGCAGTACTTC
TRBV7-9	TRBJ2-7	.	TRBD2	CASSSLSETSGEQYF	TGTGCCAGCAGCTCGCTATCGGAGACTAGCGGTGAGCAGTACTTC
TRBV30	TRBJ1-1	.	.	CAWSEGQQNTEAFF	TGTGCCTGGAGTGAGGGGCAGCAGAACACTGAAGCTTTCTTT